Given below is one T cell receptor (beta chain) in context. Its antigen is unknown. The CDR3 has 16 amino acids. Germline assignment: CDR1 SNHLY and CDR2 FYNNEI. The junction had 9 bases not matched to a gene; V was cut back by 5 bases and J by 5 bases. This sample stems from a study of cytotoxic CD8 clonotypes in ibrutinib-treated CLL. Study overall: Productive templates averaged around 250,000 per sample, and productive rearrangements 85,000 to 95,000.

Whole-study findings and limits: Once treatment began, public clonotypes, which were uncommon, contracted or stayed stable.

Method: immunoSEQ multiplex PCR; TCRdb's copy keeps in-frame clones and lacks some. This table has about 97,000 clones, 77% appearing once. This material consisted of PBMCs, taken after 24 months of ibrutinib treatment. This clonotype was sampled from a human donor with chronic lymphocytic leukemia. The chain couples TRBV2 to TRBJ2-5; 12 bases match TRBD2. The CDR3 DNA reads as TGTGCCAGCAGTACAGGACTAGCGGGATGGCATGAGACCCAGTACTTC. It codes for CASSTGLAGWHETQYF.